Below, one T cell receptor beta chain is given with its context. The data were taken from a study of blood T cell repertoires in COVID-19. Study context: The origin of the acute and convalescent COVID-19 samples was the United States, Italy and Spain. The analysed material was cDNA or gDNA that came from T cells, B-cell-depleted T cells, or PBMCs.

In the original workflow: Nucleated cell counts were estimated from reference gene primer amplification. Method: immunoSEQ multiplex PCR; TCRdb's copy keeps in-frame clones and lacks some. V and J calls and clone size are copied from that table; D and trimming were computed from the DNA. The data contain just over 95,000 clones, about nine tenths of them seen just once; the ten biggest clones take up around 5.1%. The specimen was peripheral blood. The TCR comes from a man aged 50 to 59 with acute or convalescent COVID-19.

The CDR3 nucleotides read TGTGCCAGTAGTATCAGCGGGGGCCAAGAGACCCAGTACTTC. Encoded protein: CASSISGGQETQYF. V is TRBV19 and J is TRBJ2-5, with 8 bases matching TRBD2. The V and J ends lost 3 bases and 1 base, in that order; junction bases with no gene match: 1. Germline V gene lookup returns CDR1 LNHDA and CDR2 SQIVND (reference sequence). There are 14 residues in the CDR3.